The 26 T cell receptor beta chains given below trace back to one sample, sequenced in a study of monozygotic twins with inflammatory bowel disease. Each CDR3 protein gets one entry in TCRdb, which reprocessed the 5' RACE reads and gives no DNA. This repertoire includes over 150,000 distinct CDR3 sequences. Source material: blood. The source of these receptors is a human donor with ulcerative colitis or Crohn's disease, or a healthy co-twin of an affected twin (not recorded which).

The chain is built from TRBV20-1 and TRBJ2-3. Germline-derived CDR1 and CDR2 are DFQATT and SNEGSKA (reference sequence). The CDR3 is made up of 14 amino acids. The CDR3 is CSAREAYSTDTQYF.

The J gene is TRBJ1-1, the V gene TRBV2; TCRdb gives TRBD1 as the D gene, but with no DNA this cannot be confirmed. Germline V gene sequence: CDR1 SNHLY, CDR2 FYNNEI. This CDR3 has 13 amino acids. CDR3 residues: CASTQGAGTEAFF.

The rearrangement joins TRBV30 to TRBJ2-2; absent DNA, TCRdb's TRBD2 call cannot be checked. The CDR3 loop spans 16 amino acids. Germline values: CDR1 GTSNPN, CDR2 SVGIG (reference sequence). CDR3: CAWRKVGLTNTGELFF.

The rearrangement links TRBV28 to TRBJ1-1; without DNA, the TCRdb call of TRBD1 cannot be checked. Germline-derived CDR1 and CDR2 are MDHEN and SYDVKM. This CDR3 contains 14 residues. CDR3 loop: CASSLIGTATEAFF. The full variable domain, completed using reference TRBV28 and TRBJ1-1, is DVKVTQSSRYLVKRTGEKVFLECVQDMDHENMFWYRQDPGLGLRLIYFSYDVKMKEKGDIPEGYSVSREKKERFSLILESASTNQTSMYLCASSLIGTATEAFFGQGTRLTVV.

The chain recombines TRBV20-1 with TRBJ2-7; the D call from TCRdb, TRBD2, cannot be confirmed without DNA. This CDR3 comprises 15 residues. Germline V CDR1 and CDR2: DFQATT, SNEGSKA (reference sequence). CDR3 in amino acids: CSALQRRTGDYEQYF.

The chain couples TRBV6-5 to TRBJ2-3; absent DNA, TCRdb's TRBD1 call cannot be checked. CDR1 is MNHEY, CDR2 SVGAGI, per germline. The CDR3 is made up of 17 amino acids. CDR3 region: CASSPDGGAGASDTQYF.

CDR3 protein: CGGQVPDNEKLFF. The gene calls are TRBV20-1 and TRBJ1-4; no DNA is available, so the TRBD1 call from TCRdb remains unchecked. The CDR3 has 13 residues. Germline CDR1 DFQATT, CDR2 SNEGSKA (reference sequence).

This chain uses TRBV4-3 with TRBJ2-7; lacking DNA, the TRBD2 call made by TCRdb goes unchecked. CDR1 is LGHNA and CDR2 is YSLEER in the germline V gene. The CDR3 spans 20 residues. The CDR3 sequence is CASSQDWEGMDRFYPLAQYF.

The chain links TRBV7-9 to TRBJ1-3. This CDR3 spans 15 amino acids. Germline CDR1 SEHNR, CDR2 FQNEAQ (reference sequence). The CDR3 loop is CASSLAWGTGNTIYF.

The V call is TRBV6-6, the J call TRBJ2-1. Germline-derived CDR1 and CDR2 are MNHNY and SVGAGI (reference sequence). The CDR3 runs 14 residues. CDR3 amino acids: CASSYSGLGNEQFF.

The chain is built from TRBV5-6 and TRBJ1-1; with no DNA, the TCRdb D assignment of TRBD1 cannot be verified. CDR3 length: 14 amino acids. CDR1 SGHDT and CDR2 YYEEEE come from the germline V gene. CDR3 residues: CASSSRQGRTEAFF.

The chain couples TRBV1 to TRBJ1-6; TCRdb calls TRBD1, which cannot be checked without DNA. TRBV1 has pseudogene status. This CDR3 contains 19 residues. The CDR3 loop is CTSSQEIEGFLGGSGPLHF.

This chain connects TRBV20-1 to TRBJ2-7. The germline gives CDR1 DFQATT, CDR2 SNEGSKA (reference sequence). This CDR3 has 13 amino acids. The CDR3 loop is CSAITSLSYEQYF.

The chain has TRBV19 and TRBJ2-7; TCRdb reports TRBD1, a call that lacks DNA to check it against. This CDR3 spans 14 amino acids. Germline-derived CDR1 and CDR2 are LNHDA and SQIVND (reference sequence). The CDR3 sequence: CASNDRVGAYEQYF.

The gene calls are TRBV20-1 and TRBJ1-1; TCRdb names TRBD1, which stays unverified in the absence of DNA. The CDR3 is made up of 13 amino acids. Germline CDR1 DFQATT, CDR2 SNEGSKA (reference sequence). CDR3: CSARSRGPTEAFF.

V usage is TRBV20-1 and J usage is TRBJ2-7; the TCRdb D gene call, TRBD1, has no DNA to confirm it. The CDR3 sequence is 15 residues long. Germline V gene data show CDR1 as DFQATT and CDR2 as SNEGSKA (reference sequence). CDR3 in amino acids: CSARGAGGDSYEQYF.

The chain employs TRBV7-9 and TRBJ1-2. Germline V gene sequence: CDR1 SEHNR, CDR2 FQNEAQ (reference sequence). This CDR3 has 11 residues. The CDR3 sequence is CASSREDGYTF.

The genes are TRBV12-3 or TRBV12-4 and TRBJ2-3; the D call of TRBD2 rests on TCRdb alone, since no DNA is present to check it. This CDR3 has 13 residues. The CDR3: CASSLDFPDTQYF.

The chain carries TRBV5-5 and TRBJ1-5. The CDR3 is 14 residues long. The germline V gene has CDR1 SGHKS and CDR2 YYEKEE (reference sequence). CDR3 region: CASSLVRYNQPQHF.

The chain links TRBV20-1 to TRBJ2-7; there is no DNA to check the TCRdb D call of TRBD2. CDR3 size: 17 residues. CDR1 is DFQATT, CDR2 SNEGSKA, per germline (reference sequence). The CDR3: CSASPPLTSGRRGEQYF.

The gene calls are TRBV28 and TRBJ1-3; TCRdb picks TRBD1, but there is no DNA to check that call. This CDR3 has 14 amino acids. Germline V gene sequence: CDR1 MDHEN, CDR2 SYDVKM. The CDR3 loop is CASRPQGAENTIYF.

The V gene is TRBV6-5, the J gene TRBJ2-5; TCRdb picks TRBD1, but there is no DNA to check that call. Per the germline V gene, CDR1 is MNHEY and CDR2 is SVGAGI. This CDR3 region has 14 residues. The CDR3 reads CASSYRGEQETQYF.

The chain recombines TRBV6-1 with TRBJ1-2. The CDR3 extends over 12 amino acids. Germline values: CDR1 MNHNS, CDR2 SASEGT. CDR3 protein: CASSGHNYGYTF.

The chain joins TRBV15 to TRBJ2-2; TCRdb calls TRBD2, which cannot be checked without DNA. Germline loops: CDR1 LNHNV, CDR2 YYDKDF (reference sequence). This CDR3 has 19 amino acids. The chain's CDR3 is CATSRDLVVSGGASGELFF.

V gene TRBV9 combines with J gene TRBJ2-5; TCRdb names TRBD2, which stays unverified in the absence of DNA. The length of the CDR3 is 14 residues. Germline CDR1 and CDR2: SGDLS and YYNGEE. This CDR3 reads CASSIVERGETQYF.

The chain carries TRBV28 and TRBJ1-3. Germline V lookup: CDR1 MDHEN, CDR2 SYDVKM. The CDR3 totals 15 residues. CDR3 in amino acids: CASSAGQISGNTIYF.